One sample yielded the 4 T cell receptor beta chains listed below, sequenced in a study of cytomegalovirus exposure and HLA in healthy donors. Both 60 Vbeta primers and 13 Jbeta primers went into the PCR. Assay: immunoSEQ multiplex PCR; the TCRdb copy retains only in-frame clones and omits some. In the table there are 150,000 to 200,000 clones, about 62% of which are singletons. The sequencing input was PBMCs. The receptors shown here come from a man aged 35 to 55 in good health and CMV-seronegative.

This clone was recorded a few times. This chain uses TRBV4-1 with TRBJ1-3; D uncertain. This CDR3 is built from 14 residues. CDR1 and CDR2 from the germline V gene are MGHRA and YSYEKL. Trimming pared 3 bases from V and 0 bases from J, leaving 6 bases between. The CDR3 spells CASSQGSSGNTIYF. CDR3 nucleotides: TGCGCCAGCAGCCAGGGCAGCTCTGGAAACACCATATATTTT.

V gene TRBV21-1 combines with J gene TRBJ2-5; the D call TRBD1 from the table was never checked on the DNA. TRBV21-1 is termed a pseudogene. CDR3 length equals 15 residues. CDR3 region: CASSKEFARGETQYF. CDR3 coding DNA: TGTGCCAGCAGCAAAGAGTTCGCCAGGGGGGAGACCCAGTACTTC.

V usage is TRBV5-6 and J usage is TRBJ2-7, with D possibly TRBD1 on 5 matching bases. The CDR3 is made up of 14 amino acids. Germline V gene sequence: CDR1 SGHDT, CDR2 YYEEEE. Trimming cost V 0 bases and J 2 bases, with 9 bases left between them. CDR3 nucleotide sequence: TGTGCCAGCAGCTTGGGACAGCTAGCCTACGAGCAGTACTTC. This gives the protein CASSLGQLAYEQYF.

V usage is TRBV21-1 and J usage is TRBJ2-7; the DNA was not used to check the table's D call, TRBD2. TRBV21-1 is a listed pseudogene. This CDR3 contains 14 residues. The CDR3: CASSIRAASYEQYF. CDR3 DNA sequence: TGTGCCAGCAGCATTCGAGCCGCCTCCTACGAGCAGTACTTC.